These T cell receptor beta chains were read from a single sample in a study of blood T cells in healthy people across ages. TCRdb reprocessed the 5' RACE reads via MiXCR and lists one record per CDR3 protein. In the table there are some 790,000 distinct CDR3 sequences, about 30% of which are singletons. Sequenced sample: blood. The receptor source for this set is a woman over 75 in good health. Each CDR3 is given with its conserved first and last residue. D genes are given only for firm matches. A row's size may be missing; if present it is once, few, many or a size class.

size: many
D: NA
V: TRBV6-2/TRBV6-3
J: TRBJ1-5
length: 15
CDR3: CASSYSDSFNQPQHF
DNA: TGTGCCAGCAGTTACTCCGACAGTTTTAATCAGCCCCAGCATTTT

size: many
D: NA
V: TRBV10-3
J: TRBJ2-1
length: 12
CDR3: CAISSSQSEQFF
DNA: TGTGCCATCAGCTCTAGTCAGAGTGAGCAGTTCTTC

size: many
D: NA
V: TRBV6-2/TRBV6-3
J: TRBJ1-2
length: 13
CDR3: CASSYEGARGYTF
DNA: TGTGCCAGCAGTTACGAAGGGGCGAGGGGCTACACCTTC

size: few
D: TRBD1
V: TRBV7-2
J: TRBJ1-4
length: 14
CDR3: CASSRQGPREKLFF
DNA: TGTGCCAGCAGCCGACAGGGACCTAGAGAAAAACTGTTTTTT

size: many
D: TRBD2
V: TRBV4-3
J: TRBJ2-1
length: 20
CDR3: CASSQEGTPTSGGAYNEQFF
DNA: TGCGCCAGCAGCCAAGAGGGGACACCGACTAGCGGGGGGGCCTACAATGAGCAGTTCTTC

size: many
D: TRBD2
V: TRBV7-2
J: TRBJ2-5
length: 15
CDR3: CASSFPASGVETQYF
DNA: TGTGCCAGCAGCTTTCCGGCTAGCGGGGTGGAGACCCAGTACTTC

size: few
D: NA
V: TRBV28
J: TRBJ2-1
length: 15
CDR3: CASSLVTVSYNEQFF
DNA: TGTGCCAGCAGTTTAGTCACAGTTTCCTACAATGAGCAGTTCTTC

size: NA
D: NA
V: TRBV5-1
J: TRBJ2-3
length: 14
CDR3: CATSWDGTTDTQYF
DNA: TGCGCCACCAGCTGGGATGGGACCACAGATACGCAGTATTTT

size: few
D: NA
V: TRBV6-5
J: TRBJ1-1
length: 12
CDR3: CASFSVNTEAFF
DNA: TGTGCCAGCTTTTCAGTGAACACTGAAGCTTTCTTT

size: few
D: NA
V: TRBV18
J: TRBJ2-1
length: 16
CDR3: CASSPPDRSSYNEQFF
DNA: TGTGCCAGCTCACCACCGGACAGAAGCTCCTACAATGAGCAGTTCTTC

size: NA
D: NA
V: TRBV5-1
J: TRBJ2-1
length: 12
CDR3: CASREGYNEQFF
DNA: TGCGCCAGCAGGGAGGGCTACAATGAGCAGTTCTTC

size: many
D: TRBD1
V: TRBV24-1
J: TRBJ2-5
length: 15
CDR3: CATSDRGQGQETQYF
DNA: TGTGCCACCAGTGACCGTGGACAGGGTCAAGAGACCCAGTACTTC

size: many
D: NA
V: TRBV20-1
J: TRBJ1-6
length: 13
CDR3: CSAIGLGNSPLHF
DNA: TGCAGTGCTATAGGACTGGGAAATTCACCCCTCCACTTT

size: NA
D: TRBD2
V: TRBV20-1
J: TRBJ2-1
length: 15
CDR3: CSARRAGGSYNEQFF
DNA: TGCAGTGCTAGACGAGCGGGGGGGTCCTACAATGAGCAGTTCTTC

size: NA
D: TRBD1
V: TRBV6-6
J: TRBJ2-7
length: 14
CDR3: CASSLGDSSYEQYF
DNA: TGTGCCAGCAGTCTGGGGGACAGTTCCTACGAGCAGTACTTC

size: NA
D: NA
V: TRBV15
J: TRBJ1-2
length: 16
CDR3: CATSRRKNRVDYGYTF
DNA: TGTGCCACCAGCAGGCGTAAAAACAGGGTCGACTATGGCTACACCTTC

size: many
D: NA
V: TRBV4-3
J: TRBJ1-2
length: 16
CDR3: CASSQANGGGIYGYTF
DNA: TGCGCCAGCAGCCAAGCTAATGGTGGGGGGATCTATGGCTACACCTTC

size: NA
D: NA
V: TRBV7-9
J: TRBJ2-6
length: 13
CDR3: CASRGTGANVLTF
DNA: TGTGCCAGCAGGGGTACTGGGGCCAACGTCCTGACTTTC

size: NA
D: NA
V: TRBV29-1
J: TRBJ2-1
length: 14
CDR3: CSVERGAPGNEQFF
DNA: TGCAGCGTTGAAAGGGGGGCGCCTGGCAATGAGCAGTTCTTC

size: few
D: NA
V: TRBV15
J: TRBJ1-4
length: 15
CDR3: CATSREGARDEKLFF
DNA: TGTGCCACCAGCAGAGAAGGGGCCAGGGATGAAAAACTGTTTTTT

size: NA
D: TRBD1
V: TRBV4-1
J: TRBJ2-1
length: 15
CDR3: CASSQERQGRHEQFF
DNA: TGCGCCAGCAGCCAAGAACGACAGGGCCGCCATGAGCAGTTCTTC

size: many
D: NA
V: TRBV30
J: TRBJ2-4
length: 14
CDR3: CAWSSGASGNIQYF
DNA: TGTGCCTGGAGCTCCGGGGCTTCAGGGAACATTCAGTACTTC

size: once
D: NA
V: TRBV5-1
J: TRBJ2-7
length: 14
CDR3: CASSPPAASYEQYF
DNA: TGCGCCAGCAGCCCACCGGCCGCCTCCTACGAGCAGTACTTC

size: NA
D: NA
V: TRBV3-1
J: TRBJ2-5
length: 14
CDR3: CASSQVRGTGEQYF
DNA: TGTGCCAGCAGCCAAGTGAGGGGCACGGGTGAGCAGTACTTC

size: NA
D: NA
V: TRBV4-3
J: TRBJ2-6
length: 17
CDR3: CASSQDASGSGANVLTF
DNA: TGCGCCAGCAGCCAAGATGCCTCAGGTTCTGGGGCCAACGTCCTGACTTTC

size: NA
D: TRBD1
V: TRBV6-5
J: TRBJ1-6
length: 16
CDR3: CASSRRLTGSESPLHF
DNA: TGTGCCAGCAGCCGTCGATTGACAGGGAGCGAATCACCCCTCCACTTT

size: many
D: NA
V: TRBV5-1
J: TRBJ2-7
length: 13
CDR3: CASSLTEGYEQYF
DNA: TGCGCCAGCAGCTTGACGGAGGGATACGAGCAGTACTTC

size: NA
D: NA
V: TRBV6-6
J: TRBJ2-7
length: 16
CDR3: CASIPGLGVTYDEQYF
DNA: TGTGCCAGCATCCCAGGCCTGGGAGTGACCTACGACGAGCAGTACTTC

size: once
D: NA
V: TRBV4-3
J: TRBJ1-6
length: 15
CDR3: CASSQHHSYNSPLHF
DNA: TGCGCCAGCAGTCAACATCACTCCTATAATTCACCCCTCCACTTT

size: many
D: NA
V: TRBV7-2
J: TRBJ2-3
length: 14
CDR3: CASSLGQGMDTQYF
DNA: TGTGCCAGCAGCTTAGGGCAGGGGATGGATACGCAGTATTTT

size: many
D: NA
V: TRBV9
J: TRBJ2-1
length: 16
CDR3: CASSVGQGGRNNEQFF
DNA: TGTGCCAGCAGCGTAGGTCAAGGGGGTAGAAACAATGAGCAGTTCTTC

size: NA
D: TRBD2
V: TRBV20-1
J: TRBJ2-3
length: 13
CDR3: CSARAGGRDTQYF
DNA: TGCAGTGCTAGAGCGGGGGGGCGTGATACGCAGTATTTT

size: few
D: NA
V: TRBV30
J: TRBJ2-2
length: 14
CDR3: CAWSVLQSTGELFF
DNA: TGTGCCTGGAGTGTACTCCAGTCTACCGGGGAGCTGTTTTTT

size: NA
D: NA
V: TRBV7-2
J: TRBJ1-3
length: 13
CDR3: CASSPHSGNTIYF
DNA: TGTGCCAGCAGCCCTCACTCTGGAAACACCATATATTTT

size: NA
D: TRBD1
V: TRBV11-3
J: TRBJ1-6
length: 18
CDR3: CACSLGGQGRSYNSPLHF
DNA: TGTGCCTGCAGCTTAGGGGGCCAGGGGAGGTCCTATAATTCACCCCTCCACTTT

size: many
D: TRBD1
V: TRBV7-2
J: TRBJ2-1
length: 14
CDR3: CASSLWDRPDEQFF
DNA: TGTGCCAGCAGCTTATGGGACAGGCCCGATGAGCAGTTCTTC

size: NA
D: NA
V: TRBV14
J: TRBJ2-3
length: 14
CDR3: CASSQHGRGDTQYF
DNA: TGTGCCAGCAGCCAACACGGCAGGGGAGATACGCAGTATTTT

size: few
D: TRBD1
V: TRBV20-1
J: TRBJ1-2
length: 16
CDR3: CSAIRDRGAFNYGYTF
DNA: TGCAGTGCTATCCGGGACAGGGGTGCTTTTAACTATGGCTACACCTTC

size: many
D: TRBD2
V: TRBV20-1
J: TRBJ2-3
length: 15
CDR3: CSAREGGLGTDTQYF
DNA: TGCAGTGCTAGAGAGGGAGGACTAGGCACAGATACGCAGTATTTT

size: many
D: NA
V: TRBV27
J: TRBJ2-2
length: 12
CDR3: CASSLWQGELFF
DNA: TGTGCCAGCAGTTTGTGGCAGGGGGAGCTGTTTTTT

size: NA
D: TRBD1
V: TRBV12-3/TRBV12-4
J: TRBJ1-5
length: 14
CDR3: CASSLDRVPQPQHF
DNA: TGTGCCAGCAGTCTAGACAGGGTACCCCAGCCCCAGCATTTT

size: NA
D: TRBD1
V: TRBV20-1
J: TRBJ1-1
length: 16
CDR3: CSARAPGGSRNTEAFF
DNA: TGCAGTGCTAGGGCCCCAGGGGGATCCCGGAACACTGAAGCTTTCTTT

size: NA
D: NA
V: TRBV20-1
J: TRBJ2-5
length: 13
CDR3: CSAPIEVAETQYF
DNA: TGCAGTGCTCCCATAGAGGTGGCGGAGACCCAGTACTTC

size: many
D: NA
V: TRBV4-2
J: TRBJ2-2
length: 13
CDR3: CASSPLNTGELFF
DNA: TGTGCCAGCAGCCCCTTGAACACCGGGGAGCTGTTTTTT

size: many
D: NA
V: TRBV3-1
J: TRBJ2-6
length: 17
CDR3: CASSHLNSRTGANVLTF
DNA: TGTGCCAGCAGCCACCTAAATTCACGTACTGGGGCCAACGTCCTGACTTTC

size: many
D: TRBD1
V: TRBV7-2
J: TRBJ2-5
length: 15
CDR3: CASSFQGQGAGEQYF
DNA: TGTGCCAGCAGCTTCCAAGGACAGGGGGCAGGGGAGCAGTACTTC

size: few
D: NA
V: TRBV14
J: TRBJ2-1
length: 19
CDR3: CASSRQRKVRIGSYNEQFF
DNA: TGTGCCAGCAGCCGCCAAAGGAAAGTCCGTATTGGTTCCTACAATGAGCAGTTCTTC

size: NA
D: NA
V: TRBV30
J: TRBJ1-5
length: 12
CDR3: CAWGSYNQPQHF
DNA: TGTGCCTGGGGTAGCTACAATCAGCCCCAGCATTTT

size: NA
D: NA
V: TRBV30
J: TRBJ1-1
length: 11
CDR3: CAWSVGVEALF
DNA: TGTGCCTGGAGTGTAGGGGTGGAAGCTCTCTTT

size: NA
D: TRBD1
V: TRBV29-1
J: TRBJ1-6
length: 13
CDR3: CSVGDRGNSPLHF
DNA: TGCAGCGTTGGGGACAGGGGCAATTCACCCCTCCACTTT

size: many
D: TRBD2
V: TRBV29-1
J: TRBJ2-3
length: 12
CDR3: CSVGGSTDTQYF
DNA: TGCAGCGTGGGAGGGAGTACAGATACGCAGTATTTT

size: NA
D: TRBD1
V: TRBV4-3
J: TRBJ1-2
length: 19
CDR3: CASSQDRGRGPLTNYGYTF
DNA: TGCGCCAGCAGCCAAGATCGGGGCAGGGGGCCCCTTACTAACTATGGCTACACCTTC

size: few
D: TRBD2
V: TRBV6-1
J: TRBJ2-7
length: 16
CDR3: CASSEALAGGQNEQYF
DNA: TGTGCCAGCAGTGAAGCGCTAGCGGGGGGTCAGAATGAGCAGTACTTC